Below, 25 T cell receptor beta chains from the same sample are listed, as sequenced in a study of HIV-infected children after antiretroviral therapy interruption. Specified treatment: PENTA 11 planned treatment interruption arm or continuous ART arm. Unique molecular identifiers were included in an RNA-based 3' RACE TCR library. Using its own MiXCR run on the 3' RACE reads, TCRdb lists one record per CDR3 protein. The data show about 46,000 distinct CDR3 sequences, approximately 4% seen once. The sequenced sample was CD45RA+ CD4+ T cells from PBMCs, pooled from several time points, obtained from a donor given antiretroviral therapy, either interrupted or continuous. Subset: naive CD4+ CD45RA+ CD45RO- T cells. These receptor sequences come from a pool of human donors with HIV.

This clonotype was observed a few times. V and J are TRBV24-1 and TRBJ1-1; D remains unclear. Trimming stripped 0 bases from V and 10 bases from J, with 5 bases between. The CDR3 totals 11 residues. CDR1 is KGHDR and CDR2 is SFDVKD in the germline V gene. CDR3 DNA: TGTGCCACCAGTGATTTGGAGGGAGCTTTCTTT. Translated, it gives CATSDLEGAFF.

In its sample, this clonotype was seen many times. The chain is built from TRBV6-1 and TRBJ1-1; the match to TRBD1 covers 7 bases. CDR1 MNHNS and CDR2 SASEGT come from the germline V gene. The CDR3 contains 13 residues. V dropped 2 bases and J dropped 10; count of bases not matched to a gene: 7. DNA for the CDR3: TGTGCCAGCAGTGAAATGGGAGACAGGGCAGCTTTCTTT. It encodes CASSEMGDRAAFF.

This clonotype appeared many times. The V and J genes are TRBV2 and TRBJ1-1, with 7 bases that match TRBD1. The CDR3 contains 13 residues. The V gene end was trimmed by 1 base and the J gene end by 5 bases; junction bases not matched to a gene: 1. Germline CDR1 and CDR2: SNHLY and FYNNEI. The CDR3 region has the DNA TGTGCCAGCAGTGAAGAGACAGGGACTGAAGCTTTCTTT. This encodes CASSEETGTEAFF.

This clonotype has more than one count but fewer than ten. The chain carries TRBV7-2 and TRBJ2-2, with 7 nucleotides matching TRBD2. V shed 3 bases, J shed 0 bases, and the junction held 1 base outside the gene matches. This CDR3 has 15 amino acids. The germline V gene encodes CDR1 SGHTA and CDR2 FQGNSA. The CDR3 is CASSLGLSNTGELFF. The CDR3, as DNA: TGTGCCAGCAGCTTGGGACTATCGAACACCGGGGAGCTGTTTTTT.

This clonotype was recorded many times. This chain links TRBV10-1 with TRBJ1-3; possibly TRBD1 for D (5 bases). The CDR3 is made up of 14 amino acids. In germline, CDR1 is WNHNN, CDR2 SYGVQD (reference sequence). V lost 6 bases and J 3 bases, leaving 12 bases between the germline ends. In DNA, the CDR3 is TGCGCCAGCAGGGGACGGAATGATGGAAACACCATATATTTT. Translation: CASRGRNDGNTIYF.

This clonotype was recorded many times. J is TRBJ1-4 and V is TRBV3-1; D is uncertain. Germline V gene data show CDR1 as LGHDT and CDR2 as YNNKEL (reference sequence). CDR3 length: 14 residues. The V and J ends lost 5 bases and 8 bases respectively, with 15 bases between them. CDR3 in DNA: TGTGCCAGCAGCGTCGACTTCCTAGGGGAAAAACTGTTTTTT. Translating gives CASSVDFLGEKLFF.

At least ten counts were recorded for this clonotype. The chain combines TRBV2 with TRBJ1-1; possible D gene TRBD1, 5 bases. CDR3 length equals 12 residues. Germline V gene data show CDR1 as SNHLY and CDR2 as FYNNEI. V dropped 3 bases and J dropped 5 bases, with 7 bases sitting between them. CDR3 DNA: TGTGCCAGCAGTGACGACAGAACTGAAGCTTTCTTT. This translates into CASSDDRTEAFF.

J is TRBJ2-3 and V is TRBV7-2, with D uncertain. The CDR3 sequence is 14 residues long. The germline CDR1 and CDR2 sequences are SGHTA and FQGNSA. With 1 base removed from V and 3 bases from J, the gap between germline ends came to 8 bases. CDR3 loop: CASSLVGRTDTQYF. CDR3 DNA sequence: TGTGCCAGCAGCTTAGTGGGCAGGACAGATACGCAGTATTTT.

The V and J genes are TRBV11-3 and TRBJ2-1; D may match TRBD1 or TRBD2 (5 bases each). With 4 bases removed from V and 10 bases from J, the gap between germline ends came to 17 bases. The CDR3 sequence is 14 residues long. Germline values: CDR1 SGHNT, CDR2 YENEEA. CDR3 DNA sequence: TGTGCCAGCAGCTCAAAAGTCCGGGACGGGGAGCAGTTCTTC. Translating gives CASSSKVRDGEQFF.

This clonotype was seen many times. The chain couples TRBV30 to TRBJ1-1; 7 bases fit TRBD1. CDR1 and CDR2 (germline): GTSNPN, SVGIG (reference sequence). With 0 bases clipped from V and 10 bases from J, the junction kept 5 bases outside the gene matches. CDR3 length: 12 amino acids. CDR3 DNA: TGTGCCTGGAGTGTACAGAGGGGGCGAGCTTTCTTT. Protein product: CAWSVQRGRAFF.

V is TRBV6-6 and J is TRBJ2-7, with D uncertain. The CDR3 sequence is 11 residues long. With 2 bases removed from V and 4 bases from J, the gap between germline ends came to 3 bases. Germline-derived CDR1 and CDR2 are MNHNY and SVGAGI (reference sequence). CDR3 loop: CASSYKYEQYF. The CDR3 nucleotides are TGTGCCAGCAGTTACAAGTACGAGCAGTACTTC.

This chain joins TRBV5-1 and TRBJ1-3; 9 bases align to TRBD1. The CDR3 sequence is 13 residues long. The V gene's germline CDR1 is SGHRS and CDR2 YFSETQ. With V trimmed by 4 bases and J by 8 bases, 4 bases remained unmatched. The CDR3 is CASSNRQGDTIYF. In DNA form, the CDR3 reads TGCGCCAGCAGCAATCGACAGGGGGACACCATATATTTT. The whole variable domain, remainder taken from reference TRBV5-1 and TRBJ1-3, is KAGVTQTPRYLIKTRGQQVTLSCSPISGHRSVSWYQQTPGQGLQFLFEYFSETQRNKGNFPGRFSGRQFSNSRSEMNVSTLELGDSALYLCASSNRQGDTIYFGEGSWLTVV.

The chain has TRBV5-1 and TRBJ2-1; D is possibly TRBD1 (5 bases). CDR3 size: 15 residues. Germline-derived CDR1 and CDR2 are SGHRS and YFSETQ. With 0 bases removed from V and 4 bases from J, the gap between germline ends came to 11 bases. CDR3 sequence: CASSLEGNRYNEQFF. As DNA, the CDR3 is TGCGCCAGCAGCTTGGAGGGGAACCGTTACAATGAGCAGTTCTTC.

By share of the sample, this clonotype is medium-sized. The chain couples TRBV4-1 to TRBJ2-1; TRBD1 matches at 10 bases. The germline V gene has CDR1 MGHRA and CDR2 YSYEKL. Trimming cost V 0 bases and J 14 bases; bases outside gene matches: 7. The CDR3 extends over 14 amino acids. In DNA form, the CDR3 reads TGCGCCAGCAGCCAAGATCGGGACAGGGGAAAAGAGTTCTTC. Its protein is CASSQDRDRGKEFF.

This clonotype has at least ten counts. The rearrangement links TRBV6-1 to TRBJ2-1, with 7 bases identical to TRBD1. The CDR3 runs 14 residues. The J segment lost 9 bases and the V segment lost 6 bases, leaving 11 bases of the junction unmatched. Germline loops: CDR1 MNHNS, CDR2 SASEGT. The CDR3 nucleotides read TGTGCCAGCAGGGATTACAGGGGAGTTGGTGAGCAGTTCTTC. This translates into CASRDYRGVGEQFF.

This clonotype has ten or more counts. J is TRBJ2-3 and V is TRBV2; 7 nucleotides line up with TRBD1. The germline V gene encodes CDR1 SNHLY and CDR2 FYNNEI. V shed 6 bases and J 4 bases; nucleotides not matched to a gene: 7. The CDR3 covers 14 residues. For the CDR3, the DNA is TGTGCCAGCAGCTTTGACAGGGTGGCAGATACGCAGTATTTT. Its translation is CASSFDRVADTQYF.

This clonotype appeared a few times. V gene TRBV12-5 combines with J gene TRBJ2-7, with TRBD2 identical over 8 bases. J gave up 4 bases and V 4 bases, and 6 bases lay outside the gene matches. CDR1 is LGHNT and CDR2 is FRNRAP in the germline V gene. The CDR3 spans 14 residues. The CDR3, as DNA: TGTGCTAGTGGTTCGCCGGGACTAGTATACGAGCAGTACTTC. Amino acids: CASGSPGLVYEQYF.

This clonotype was counted ten times or more. The chain is built from TRBV7-9 and TRBJ2-2, with D hard to call. This CDR3 contains 14 residues. Trimming pared 2 bases from V and 7 bases from J, leaving 11 bases between. Per the germline V gene, CDR1 is SEHNR and CDR2 is FQNEAQ (reference sequence). The CDR3 DNA reads TGTGCCAGCAGCTTACGAGACTCCAACGGGGAGCTGTTTTTT. Translation: CASSLRDSNGELFF.

The sample holds many counts of this clonotype. This chain links TRBV7-2 with TRBJ2-5; D gene uncertain. This CDR3 spans 16 amino acids. Germline CDR1 SGHTA, CDR2 FQGNSA. Trimming left V 7 bases short and J 1 base short, with 19 bases between. The CDR3 bases are TGTGCCAGCACCCGATATCCCGCCCAACTCCAAGAGACCCAGTACTTC. This encodes CASTRYPAQLQETQYF.

This clonotype showed up many times. The V and J genes are TRBV29-1 and TRBJ2-3, with D unclear. Trimming cost V 8 bases and J 0 bases, with 18 bases left between them. The CDR3 length is 15 residues. Germline assignment: CDR1 SQVTM and CDR2 ANQGSEA. In DNA form, the CDR3 reads TGCAGCATCTACAGACGGATCTCTAGCACAGATACGCAGTATTTT. It encodes CSIYRRISSTDTQYF.

The chain links TRBV24-1 to TRBJ1-1; D unresolved. Trimming removed 4 bases at V and 4 bases at J, with 6 bases between. The CDR3 extends over 12 amino acids. Germline assignment: CDR1 KGHDR and CDR2 SFDVKD. In DNA form, the CDR3 reads TGTGCCACCAGTGACCCGGGCACTGAAGCTTTCTTT. Amino acid sequence: CATSDPGTEAFF.

This clonotype was detected ten times or more. V is TRBV30 and J is TRBJ2-7, with D perhaps TRBD1 (6 bases). Germline V lookup: CDR1 GTSNPN, CDR2 SVGIG (reference sequence). V lost 7 bases and J lost 0, with 16 bases in between. The CDR3 runs 14 residues. CDR3 sequence: CASNRVGSSYEQYF. CDR3 DNA sequence: TGTGCCTCAAACAGGGTTGGGTCCTCCTACGAGCAGTACTTC.

As concerns this clonotype: A read error may explain this, as a much larger clone is one base away. The V gene is TRBV3-1, the J gene TRBJ2-3, with 7 bases identical to TRBD2. This CDR3 comprises 16 residues. In germline, CDR1 is LGHDT, CDR2 YNNKEL (reference sequence). V was clipped by 4 bases and J by 1 base; unmatched bases: 8. The CDR3 loop is CASSRDGGGRTDTQYF. CDR3 in DNA: TGTGCCAGCAGCCGAGATGGCGGGGGACGCACAGATACGCAGTATTTT.

This clonotype came up a few times. V is TRBV7-3 and J is TRBJ1-5, with 9 nucleotides matching TRBD1. This CDR3 spans 19 amino acids. Germline CDR1 reads SGHTA; CDR2 reads FQGTGA. V dropped 9 bases and J dropped 1; count of bases not matched to a gene: 19. The CDR3 protein is CASTVTEGTGFLSNQPQHF. CDR3 coding DNA: TGTGCCAGTACTGTCACGGAGGGGACAGGGTTTTTAAGCAATCAGCCCCAGCATTTT.

This clonotype was counted many times. This chain's CDR3 is CASGIAGGTDTQYF. The CDR3, as DNA: TGTGCCAGCGGTATAGCGGGGGGCACAGATACGCAGTATTTT. The chain employs TRBV6-2 or TRBV6-3 and TRBJ2-3; TRBD2 matches 9 bases. V was pared by 8 bases and J by 1 base, with 4 bases of the junction left unmatched. CDR1 is MNHEY, CDR2 SVGEGT, per germline. CDR3 length: 14 amino acids.